The entry below describes one TCR beta chain. Which antigen it targets is not known. No quality values exist for individual bases; no much larger clone is one base distant. This record belongs to a study of cytomegalovirus exposure and HLA in healthy donors (dated by TCRdb to 2016 to 2017). In terms of the full investigation: An earlier analysis of approximately 640 of the donors reported roughly 300 Gb of sequence data and some 120 million unique TCR beta sequences from roughly 200 million T cells. An early release that covered about 600 HLA-typed donors contained around 330 gigabases of sequencing data and about 84 million unique TCR sequences. On average, roughly 250,000 unique TCR beta nucleotide sequences were sequenced per donor among more than 350 genotyped donors of the cohort, with roughly 18% of those sequences being non-productive. The genetic ancestry cluster associated with self-reported Caucasian donors included roughly four fifths of the roughly 400 genotyped donors. Class I and class II HLA loci were covered by the typing at four-digit resolution. About five DR-DQ haplotypes were treated as single units for association and clustering because of strong linkage in the cohort. A later genetic analysis took genome-wide SNP genotypes for about three fifths of the roughly 700 donors and used that subset as a discovery cohort. Every discovery cohort repertoire had been produced on one sequencing platform. An earlier analysis of around 640 of the donors used high-throughput TCR beta sequencing to judge whether each TCR beta V gene segment behaved as functional or pseudogenic. The study profiled the T cell repertoires of about 640 subjects by immunosequencing and related them to cytomegalovirus serostatus. Typing coverage differed by locus: A, B, C, DRB1 and DQB1 were typed in about 620-630 donors, DQA1 in approximately 520, DPA1 in around 610, and DPB1 in roughly 470. Besides the first cohort of 550 to 750 subjects, a separate validation cohort made up of 120 different subjects was used. In a later analysis, previously published TCR beta repertoires from 500 to 750 donors were re-analyzed and high-resolution HLA genotyping was added so that TCR occurrence patterns could be studied. High-throughput TCR immunosequencing, statistical association of individual TCRs with disease status, and machine learning were combined to predict cytomegalovirus infection status. Donor age, sex, ethnicity and CMV serostatus were compiled together with the repertoire data. Rather than using new phenotypic data, the later analysis identified candidate immune exposures from TCR beta sequences and from how often those sequences occurred across donors. The study aimed to test whether cataloging public T cell receptors could reveal signatures of past pathogen exposure.

Preparation of the library involved the immunoSEQ multiplex PCR assay. A mixture of 60 forward primers for TCR Vbeta segments and 13 reverse primers for TCR Jbeta segments was used in the multiplex PCR. The CDR3 region of rearranged TCR beta genes was amplified from genomic DNA by a multiplex PCR assay. On the Illumina HiSeq System, the amplified TCR beta libraries were sequenced as 87-base-pair reads. On the authors' methods: Across the 666 repertoires, a later analysis counted tens of millions of unique TCR beta chains, around 10 million of which were shared by at least two donors. A nearest-neighbor algorithm error-corrected the raw reads and collapsed the reads into unique sequences, merging closely related sequences to remove PCR and sequencing errors. CDR3 sequences were aligned to IMGT reference sequences to assign V, D and J gene segments. For a sequence to be retained, a match of at least six nucleotides was required to both a V gene segment and a J gene segment. A rearrangement counted as productive if the CDR3 had no stop codons and remained in frame with V and J, and every other rearrangement counted as non-productive. Following IMGT convention, CDR3 was defined as the stretch from the second conserved V-encoded cysteine to the conserved J-encoded phenylalanine. Sequences without an unambiguous match to a single V gene segment were excluded from the earlier analysis of 450 to 750 of the donors. An earlier analysis of just under 600 of the donors called V segments functional above 56.7% productive rearrangements and segregating when the between-donor standard deviation exceeded 5%. A statistical classification framework was developed to diagnose cytomegalovirus status using the catalog of TCR beta chain sequences. V and J gene assignment, in a later analysis, came from comparing TCR nucleotide sequences with IMGT/GENE-DB human TR gene sequences. The TCRdist pipeline was used in a later analysis to assign CDR3 sequences and most-parsimonious VDJ recombination scenarios. In a later analysis, each TCR beta chain was defined by its CDR3 amino acid sequence together with its V-gene family, and reads lacking a unique V-gene family were excluded. To address suspected cross-contamination and a sequencing artifact, a later analysis removed around 590 highly shared, low-generation-probability nucleotide sequences. In a later analysis, a clonal expansion index was calculated for each public chain from normalized within-repertoire ranks of inferred template counts. In a later analysis, generation probabilities were computed with a VDJ recombination model fitted to out-of-frame rearrangements, and the resulting probabilities were checked against IGoR. Hypergeometric tests were used in a later analysis to score TCR-TCR, TCR-HLA and TCR-CMV co-occurrence, with a repertoire-size bias correction applied to the TCR pairs. To estimate false discovery rates, a later analysis permuted the HLA or CMV assignments 20 times. In a later analysis, co-occurring TCRs were grouped using DBSCAN, and TCRdist sequence similarity was added for clustering within HLA-allele-positive subsets. For co-occurrence clustering, repertoires with fewer than 30,000 or more than 120,000 public chains were excluded, along with five repertoires with anomalous nucleotide sharing. TCRdb mirrors the immuneACCESS table, restricted to in-frame sequences. Some clones are absent from its copies; in checked studies, under half trace to an unresolved V gene, and the reason for the others is unknown. V and J calls and clone size are those listed in that table; D and trimming were worked out from the DNA. Present in this sample are approximately 180,000 clones, roughly 79% of which were seen just once. The top ten constitute roughly 5.8% of the sample.

General findings and caveats noted by the study authors: According to a later genetic analysis, donors in an Asian-associated ancestry cluster had fewer N-insertions in productive TCRs than the approximately 700-donor mean. A later genetic analysis associated a missense DCLRE1C variant with V-gene and J-gene trimming of TCR beta chains, and an independent cohort replicated the association. At a false discovery rate of 0.05, a later analysis linked under 20,000 TCR beta sequences to specific HLA alleles. In a later analysis, several top co-occurrence clusters were reported to appear linked to parvovirus B19, influenza, CMV and Epstein-Barr virus. The authors suggested that the approach could potentially be extended to other disease states and immunological phenotypes. In this cohort, only TCR beta chains were sequenced, and detectable features were limited by the absence of alpha or paired-chain data. In a later analysis, the rate of TCR association differed among HLA loci, with DRB1 alleles having the most associated TCRs and HLA-C alleles having the fewest. Some IMGT-functional V segments, including TRBV6-2 and TRBV6-3, could not be distinguished by the 87-base-pair reads and were therefore excluded. A group of highly shared sequence variants was considered likely to be a technical artifact of the sequencing pipeline. In a later analysis, HLA-associated TCR beta chains were found to be more clonally expanded and to have lower generation probabilities than equally common non-associated chains. Linkage disequilibrium might explain the correlated functional status among segregating V segments, but an unknown experimental factor could not be excluded. A further reported finding was that TCR beta sequences accurately predicted the HLA-A and HLA-B alleles for most subjects in the first cohort. Roughly 17 rarely observed V segments, including chromosome 9 orphons, were excluded from the earlier analysis of several hundred of the donors because counts were too low. Broadly in line with IMGT annotations, most TCR beta V segments showed up in productive rearrangements about 90% or about 30% of the time in an earlier analysis of approximately 640 of the donors. A few of the identified cytomegalovirus-associated TCR beta chains were confirmed in vitro to be specific for cytomegalovirus antigens. A total of about 150 TCR beta chains were listed by the study as associated with cytomegalovirus. In both the original and validation cohorts, the classifier was reported to diagnose cytomegalovirus status with high specificity and sensitivity. Sequencing depth was assumed to be roughly uniform across donors in the presence/absence analyses, though that assumption may not hold. For the cohort, immune exposure information was limited to CMV serostatus. Most TCR sequences were observed very rarely across donors, whereas some public TCRs were present in many individuals. Because HLA typing was unavailable for some donors at each locus, only the typed subset was used in association tests. Assigning TCR associations to individual alleles was difficult when HLA alleles, especially DR and DQ, strongly co-occurred. According to a later analysis, most CMV-associated TCR beta chains appeared to be HLA-restricted, and the HLA associations seemed to be driven largely by CMV exposure.

The CDR3, from cysteine to phenylalanine, totals 14 residues. Only the CDR3 region is kept as DNA, spanning 42 bases read in frame from base 1. Trimming takes 6 bases off V and 0 bases off J; junction bases not matched to a gene: 4. The germline V gene yields SQVTM for CDR1 and ANQGSEA for CDR2. In total, 666 healthy bone marrow donors made up the cohort. All cohort members were sampled while nominally healthy, although unrecorded immune exposures were likely present. The donor was CMV seropositive and was included in the group of approximately 300 seropositive cohort members. A peripheral blood sample was collected from each donor, and TCR beta sequencing was performed on peripheral blood mononuclear cells. The Qiagen DNeasy Blood Extraction Kit was used to extract genomic DNA from the blood cell samples.

This receptor chain uses TRBV29-1 and TRBJ2-7; the junction holds 11 bases that match TRBD2. The source material was PBMCs. This clonotype was sampled from a man between 35 and 55 years old in good health and CMV-seropositive. The sequenced DNA is TGCAGCGTCGCCGGGACTAGCGGCTCCTACGAGCAGTACTTC. Its translation reads: CSVAGTSGSYEQYF.